These 10 T cell receptor beta chains share one sample of origin, sequenced in a study of blood T cell repertoires in COVID-19. Sequencing used immunoSEQ multiplex PCR; TCRdb keeps in-frame clones, though not all of them. The data contain some 57,000 clones, approximately 92% of them singletons. The sequenced sample was peripheral blood. The receptors originated from a human donor in a cohort sampled during active COVID-19.

The CDR3 region is CASSQDPFRGRSNNEQFF. The DNA for the CDR3 is TGTGCCAGCAGCCAAGATCCTTTTCGAGGGAGAAGCAACAATGAGCAGTTCTTC. V and J are TRBV4-2 and TRBJ2-1, with D perhaps matching TRBD2 (5 bases). The V end was cut by 0 bases, the J end by 5 bases, with 20 bases between. The CDR3 runs 18 residues. Germline V gene sequence: CDR1 LGHNA, CDR2 YNFKEQ.

The chain joins TRBV9 to TRBJ2-2, with TRBD1 matching 7 bases. Per germline, CDR1 SGDLS and CDR2 YYNGEE. The CDR3 is 17 residues long. The junction had 10 bases not matched to a gene; V was cut back by 0 bases and J by 5 bases. The CDR3 DNA sequence: TGTGCCAGCAGCGTAGTCGAGAGGGGGCGCGGAACCGGGGAGCTGTTTTTT. This gives the protein CASSVVERGRGTGELFF.

The chain combines TRBV27 with TRBJ2-2, with D possibly TRBD1 on 5 matching bases. This CDR3 is 14 amino acids long. Per the germline V gene, CDR1 is MNHEY and CDR2 is SMNVEV (reference sequence). With 5 bases removed from V and 10 bases from J, the gap between germline ends came to 17 bases. DNA for the CDR3: TGTGCCAGCAGTCCAATAACAGGAGCCGAGGAGCTGTTTTTT. It codes for CASSPITGAEELFF.

V and J are TRBV6-1 and TRBJ2-2; TRBD2 agrees at 12 bases. The germline CDR1 and CDR2 sequences are MNHNS and SASEGT. This CDR3 region has 18 residues. V was clipped by 1 base and J by 0 bases; unmatched bases: 3. The CDR3 DNA sequence: TGTGCCAGCAGTGAAGGGAGGACTAGCGGGGCGAACACCGGGGAGCTGTTTTTT. Protein sequence: CASSEGRTSGANTGELFF.

The CDR3 is CAWSVSVGTDTQYF. CDR3 coding DNA: TGTGCCTGGAGTGTTTCGGTGGGCACAGATACGCAGTATTTT. The chain employs TRBV30 and TRBJ2-3; D gene unclear. The V and J ends lost 0 bases and 1 base respectively, with 8 bases between them. CDR3 length: 14 amino acids. Germline CDR1 reads GTSNPN; CDR2 reads SVGIG (reference sequence). The full variable domain, with the rest looked up from reference TRBV30 and TRBJ2-3, is SQTIHQWPATLVQPVGSPLSLECTVEGTSNPNLYWYRQAAGRGLQLLFYSVGIGQISSEVPQNLSASRPQDRQFILSSKKLLLSDSGFYLCAWSVSVGTDTQYFGPGTRLTVL.

The CDR3 region has the DNA TGTGCCAGCAGTTTTCGACAGGGTAATGAAAAACTGTTTTTT. Its protein product is CASSFRQGNEKLFF. The chain uses TRBV28 and TRBJ1-4; 7 bases fit TRBD1. This CDR3 contains 14 residues. Germline values: CDR1 MDHEN, CDR2 SYDVKM. V gave up 3 bases and J gave up 4 bases; unmatched junction bases: 2.

Comment on this clone: The CDR3 end shows no conserved phenylalanine or tryptophan, and so a read error is likely. The DNA is omitted, as the CDR3 cannot be located on it reliably, and the CDR3 follows TCRdb's listing. The chain employs TRBV2 and TRBJ1-1. The CDR3 adds up to 14 amino acids, both ends counted. CDR1 is SNHLY and CDR2 is FYNNEI in the germline V gene. CDR3: CASKRAEGFSPMNV.

The chain uses TRBV5-6 and TRBJ2-7; unclear D gene. CDR3 length equals 13 residues. V lost 4 bases and J lost 4, with 12 bases in between. CDR1 SGHDT and CDR2 YYEEEE come from the germline V gene. The CDR3 is CASSLPHSYEQYF. CDR3 in DNA: TGTGCCAGCAGCCTACCCCACTCGTACGAGCAGTACTTC. Full variable domain (missing parts from reference TRBV5-6 and TRBJ2-7): DAGVTQSPTHLIKTRGQQVTLRCSPKSGHDTVSWYQQALGQGPQFIFQYYEEEERQRGNFPDRFSGHQFPNYSSELNVNALLLGDSALYLCASSLPHSYEQYFGPGTRLTVT.

This chain uses TRBV12-3 or TRBV12-4 with TRBJ1-2; D unresolved. Trimming left V 7 bases short and J 6 bases short, with 15 bases between. The CDR3 sequence is 13 residues long. The DNA for the CDR3 is TGTGCCAGCACCAGCGGGGTTAGGGATGGCTACACCTTC. Amino acids: CASTSGVRDGYTF.

V is TRBV6-5 and J is TRBJ2-1, with D unresolved. CDR1 is MNHEY, CDR2 SVGAGI, per germline. The CDR3 totals 15 residues. V lost 11 bases, J lost 0 bases, and 17 bases lay in between. The CDR3 is CASQGRLNSYNEQFF. The DNA of the CDR3 is TGTGCCTCCCAAGGCCGACTGAACTCCTACAATGAGCAGTTCTTC.